Listed here is a single TCR beta chain. Germline V gene lookup returns CDR1 SNHLY and CDR2 FYNNEI. Trimming cost V 10 bases and J 3 bases, with 13 bases left between them. CDR3 length: 13 amino acids. Terminally differentiated effector memory CD45RA+ cells were excluded by CCR7 positive selection of CD45RO-negative cells. These data belong to a study of shared clonotypes between healthy human individuals. Clones were sequenced by immunoSEQ multiplex PCR, and TCRdb holds only the in-frame ones, with some missing. The data show about 2.1 million clones, with 90% to 95% seen just once and about 1.7% held by the top ten.

The sample taken for sequencing was naive CD8+ T cells from PBMCs. The chain joins TRBV2 to TRBJ2-1, with D possibly TRBD2 on 5 matching bases. This receptor was taken from a man younger than 35 in good health. Some clones in this sample may be carry-over from other donors' samples. CDR3 region: CATILLDYNEQFF. CDR3 nucleotide sequence: TGTGCCACCATCCTACTAGACTACAATGAGCAGTTCTTC.